Listed here are 4 T cell receptor beta chains from one sample, sequenced in a study of PD-1 blockade in classical Hodgkin lymphoma. TCRdb's table, derived via immunoSEQ multiplex PCR, lists solely in-frame clones and lacks some. This table has 15,000 to 25,000 clones, around four fifths appearing once. Time point of the sample: cycle 4 day 1 (C4D1), after five to seven weeks of nivolumab. Patients all relapsed after autologous stem cell transplantation, and there was variation in brentuximab vedotin exposure. The investigators isolated CD8+ T cells from thawed PBMCs using magnetic negative selection. The starting material was CD8+ T cells from blood, obtained before the fourth cycle of nivolumab. Receptors originate from a human donor with classical Hodgkin lymphoma.

The chain links TRBV11-3 to TRBJ1-1, with 12 nucleotides matching TRBD1. This CDR3 has 14 amino acids. The ends lost 0 bases at V and 13 bases at J; junction bases unmatched: 6. Germline assignment: CDR1 SGHNT and CDR2 YENEEA. This chain's CDR3 is CASSLEGTGGDGFF. In nucleotides, the CDR3 is TGTGCCAGCAGCTTAGAAGGGACAGGGGGCGACGGTTTCTTT. Looking up the rest from reference TRBV11-3 and TRBJ1-1 gives the full variable domain: EAGVVQSPRYKIIEKKQPVAFWCNPISGHNTLYWYLQNLGQGPELLIRYENEEAVDDSQLPKDRFSAERLKGVDSTLKIQPAELGDSAVYLCASSLEGTGGDGFFGQGTRLTVV.

The sample holds a few counts of this clone. The CDR3 sequence: CSVDLGGSYEQYF. CDR3 coding DNA: TGCAGCGTTGATCTCGGTGGATCCTACGAGCAGTACTTC. The V call is TRBV29-1, the J call TRBJ2-7; D is uncertain. Germline V lookup: CDR1 SQVTM, CDR2 ANQGSEA. Between the trimmed V and J ends, which lost 3 bases and 1 base, there was a span of 10 bases. CDR3 length equals 13 residues.

This clone was recorded once. V gene TRBV30 combines with J gene TRBJ1-2; no reliable D call. Trimming stripped 3 bases from V and 2 bases from J, with 10 bases between. CDR3 size: 13 residues. Germline V gives CDR1 GTSNPN, CDR2 SVGIG (reference sequence). The CDR3 DNA is TGTGCCTGGAGGGGCCGACAAAACTATGGCTACACCTTC. This encodes CAWRGRQNYGYTF.

The chain couples TRBV13 to TRBJ2-2; TRBD2 matches at 7 bases. CDR3 length: 17 residues. The ends lost 1 base at V and 3 bases at J; junction bases unmatched: 8. Germline CDR1 is PRHDT and CDR2 is FYEKMQ (reference sequence). The CDR3 DNA reads as TGTGCCAGCAGCTTAGCCGGGGGAGGGTTTGACACCGGGGAGCTGTTTTTT. Encoded protein: CASSLAGGGFDTGELFF.